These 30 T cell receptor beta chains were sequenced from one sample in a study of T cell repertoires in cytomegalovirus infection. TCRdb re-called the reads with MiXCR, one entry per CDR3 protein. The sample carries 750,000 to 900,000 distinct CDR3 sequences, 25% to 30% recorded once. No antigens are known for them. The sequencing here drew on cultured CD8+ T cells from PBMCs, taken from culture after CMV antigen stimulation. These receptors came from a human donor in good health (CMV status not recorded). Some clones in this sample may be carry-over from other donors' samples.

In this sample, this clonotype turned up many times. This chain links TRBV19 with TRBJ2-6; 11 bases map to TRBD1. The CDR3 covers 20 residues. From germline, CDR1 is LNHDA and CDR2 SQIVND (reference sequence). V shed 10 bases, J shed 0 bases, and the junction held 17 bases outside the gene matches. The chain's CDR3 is CATMSRGQGVIRSGANVLTF. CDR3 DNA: TGTGCCACCATGTCCAGGGGACAGGGGGTAATACGCTCTGGGGCCAACGTCCTGACTTTC.

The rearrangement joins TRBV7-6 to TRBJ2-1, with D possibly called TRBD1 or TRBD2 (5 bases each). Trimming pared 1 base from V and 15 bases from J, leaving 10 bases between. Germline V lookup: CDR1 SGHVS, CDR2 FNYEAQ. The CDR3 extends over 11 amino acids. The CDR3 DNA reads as TGTGCCAGCAGCTTAGGAGGGGTTGGGTTCTTC. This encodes CASSLGGVGFF.

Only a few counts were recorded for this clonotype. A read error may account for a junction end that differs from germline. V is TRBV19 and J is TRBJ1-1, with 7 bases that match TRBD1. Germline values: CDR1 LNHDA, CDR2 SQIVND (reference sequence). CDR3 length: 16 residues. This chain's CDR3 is CASRIDEGALNTEAFF. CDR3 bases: TGTGCCAGTAGGATAGACGAGGGGGCACTGAACACTGAAGCTTTCTTT.

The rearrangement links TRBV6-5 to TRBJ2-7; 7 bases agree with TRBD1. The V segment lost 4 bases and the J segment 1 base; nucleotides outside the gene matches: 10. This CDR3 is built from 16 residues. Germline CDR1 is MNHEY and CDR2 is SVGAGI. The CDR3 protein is CASSLYRQGFSYEQYF. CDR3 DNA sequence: TGTGCCAGCAGTTTATATCGACAGGGATTTTCCTACGAGCAGTACTTC.

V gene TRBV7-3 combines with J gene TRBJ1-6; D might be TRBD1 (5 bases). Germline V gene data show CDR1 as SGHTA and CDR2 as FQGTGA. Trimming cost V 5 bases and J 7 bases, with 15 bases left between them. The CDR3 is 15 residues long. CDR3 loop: CASSPNPGPNSPLHF. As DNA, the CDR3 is TGTGCCAGCAGCCCAAACCCGGGACCGAATTCACCCCTCCACTTT.

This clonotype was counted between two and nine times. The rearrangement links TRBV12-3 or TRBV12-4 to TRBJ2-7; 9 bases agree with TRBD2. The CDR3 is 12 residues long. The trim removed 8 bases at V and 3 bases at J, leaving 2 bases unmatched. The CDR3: CASCSGGYEQYF. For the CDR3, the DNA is TGTGCCAGCTGTAGCGGGGGCTACGAGCAGTACTTC.

CDR3 region: CASSWGTSGTYNEQFF. CDR3 DNA sequence: TGTGCCAGCAGCTGGGGGACTAGCGGGACATACAATGAGCAGTTCTTC. The chain is built from TRBV5-6 and TRBJ2-1, with 13 bases aligning to TRBD2. The ends lost 3 bases at V and 4 bases at J; junction bases unmatched: 4. Germline loops: CDR1 SGHDT, CDR2 YYEEEE. This CDR3 is 16 amino acids long.

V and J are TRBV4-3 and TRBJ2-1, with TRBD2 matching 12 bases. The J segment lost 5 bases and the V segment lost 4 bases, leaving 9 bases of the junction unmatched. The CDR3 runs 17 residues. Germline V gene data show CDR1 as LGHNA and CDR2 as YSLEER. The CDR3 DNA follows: TGCGCCAGCAGCCCGGAGTCCCTAGCGGGGGGGAACAATGAGCAGTTCTTC. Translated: CASSPESLAGGNNEQFF.

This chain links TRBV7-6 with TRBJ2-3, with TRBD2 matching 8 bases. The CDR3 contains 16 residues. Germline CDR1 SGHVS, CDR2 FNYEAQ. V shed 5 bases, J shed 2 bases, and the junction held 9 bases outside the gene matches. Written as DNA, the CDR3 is TGTGCCAGCAGCGCCCCCGCGGGACTAGTCACAGATACGCAGTATTTT. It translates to CASSAPAGLVTDTQYF.

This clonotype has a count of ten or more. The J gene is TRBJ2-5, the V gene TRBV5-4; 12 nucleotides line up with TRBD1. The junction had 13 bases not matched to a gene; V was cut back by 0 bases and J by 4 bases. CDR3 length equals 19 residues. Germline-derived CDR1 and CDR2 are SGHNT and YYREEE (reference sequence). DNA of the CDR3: TGTGCCAGCAGCTTGGCACCTACCCGAGGGACAGGGGGCAGAGAGACCCAGTACTTC. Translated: CASSLAPTRGTGGRETQYF.

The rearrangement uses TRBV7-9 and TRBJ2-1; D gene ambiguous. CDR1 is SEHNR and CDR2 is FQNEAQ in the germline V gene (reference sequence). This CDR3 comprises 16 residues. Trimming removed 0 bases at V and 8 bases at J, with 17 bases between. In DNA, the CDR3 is TGTGCCAGCAGCTTAGCGGGAACTTCAAACGCCCATGAGCAGTTCTTC. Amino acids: CASSLAGTSNAHEQFF.

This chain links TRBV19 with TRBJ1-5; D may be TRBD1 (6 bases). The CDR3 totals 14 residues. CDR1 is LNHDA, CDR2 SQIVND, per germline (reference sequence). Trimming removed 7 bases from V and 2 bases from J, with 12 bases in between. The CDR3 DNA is TGTGCCAGTAACCAGGGGTTTGGCAATCAGCCCCAGCATTTT. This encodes CASNQGFGNQPQHF.

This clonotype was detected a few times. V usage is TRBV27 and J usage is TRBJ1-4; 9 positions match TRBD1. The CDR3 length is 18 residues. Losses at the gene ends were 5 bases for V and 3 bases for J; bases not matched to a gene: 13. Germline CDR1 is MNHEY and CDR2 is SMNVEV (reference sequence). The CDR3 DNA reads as TGTGCCAGCAGTCCGATCGACATCACAGGGGGCCCTAATGAAAAACTGTTTTTT. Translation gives CASSPIDITGGPNEKLFF.

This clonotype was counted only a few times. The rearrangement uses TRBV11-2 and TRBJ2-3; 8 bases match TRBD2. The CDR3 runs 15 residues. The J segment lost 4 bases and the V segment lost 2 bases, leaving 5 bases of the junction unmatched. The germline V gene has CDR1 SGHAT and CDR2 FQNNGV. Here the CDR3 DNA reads TGTGCCAGCAGCTTAAGTCCTAGCGGGCCAGATACGCAGTATTTT. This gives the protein CASSLSPSGPDTQYF.

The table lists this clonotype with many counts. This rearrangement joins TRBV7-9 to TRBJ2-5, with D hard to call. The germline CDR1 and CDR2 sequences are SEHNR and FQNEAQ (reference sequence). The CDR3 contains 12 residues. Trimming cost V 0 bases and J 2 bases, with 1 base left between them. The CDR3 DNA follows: TGTGCCAGCAGCTTAGCTCAAGAGACCCAGTACTTC. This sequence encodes CASSLAQETQYF.

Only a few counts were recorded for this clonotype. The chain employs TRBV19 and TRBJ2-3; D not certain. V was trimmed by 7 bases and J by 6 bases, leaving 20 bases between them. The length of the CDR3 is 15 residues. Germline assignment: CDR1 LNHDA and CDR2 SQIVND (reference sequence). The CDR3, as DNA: TGTGCCAGTACCTCCTCGACGGATTTTTATGATACGCAGTATTTT. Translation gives CASTSSTDFYDTQYF.

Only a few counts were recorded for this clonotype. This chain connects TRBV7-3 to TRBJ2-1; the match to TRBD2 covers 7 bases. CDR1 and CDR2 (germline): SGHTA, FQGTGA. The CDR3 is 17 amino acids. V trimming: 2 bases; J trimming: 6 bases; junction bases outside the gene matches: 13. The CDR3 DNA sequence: TGTGCCAGCAGCTTAGGCCCCGGGACTACGTCCATCAATGAGCAGTTCTTC. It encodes CASSLGPGTTSINEQFF.

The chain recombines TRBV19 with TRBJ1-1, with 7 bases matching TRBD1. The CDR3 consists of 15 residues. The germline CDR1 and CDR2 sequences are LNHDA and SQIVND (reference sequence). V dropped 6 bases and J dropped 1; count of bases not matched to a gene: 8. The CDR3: CASRRQGMENTEAFF. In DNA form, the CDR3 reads TGTGCCAGTAGACGACAGGGAATGGAGAACACTGAAGCTTTCTTT.

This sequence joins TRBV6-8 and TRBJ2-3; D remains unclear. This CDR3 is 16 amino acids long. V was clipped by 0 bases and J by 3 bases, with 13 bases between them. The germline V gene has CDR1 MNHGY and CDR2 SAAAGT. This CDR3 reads CASSYSVPTDTDTQYF. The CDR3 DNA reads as TGTGCCAGCAGTTACTCGGTCCCCACAGATACAGATACGCAGTATTTT.

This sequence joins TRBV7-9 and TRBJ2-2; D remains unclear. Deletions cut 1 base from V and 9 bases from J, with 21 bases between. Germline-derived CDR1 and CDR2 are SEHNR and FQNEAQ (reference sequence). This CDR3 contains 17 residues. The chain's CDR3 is CASSLGSGGPGEWELFF. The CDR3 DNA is TGTGCCAGCAGCTTAGGTTCGGGCGGCCCGGGCGAGTGGGAGCTGTTTTTT.

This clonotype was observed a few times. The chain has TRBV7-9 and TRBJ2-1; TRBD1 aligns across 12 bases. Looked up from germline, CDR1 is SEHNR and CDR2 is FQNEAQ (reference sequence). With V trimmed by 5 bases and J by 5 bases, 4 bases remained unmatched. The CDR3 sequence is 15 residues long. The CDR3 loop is CASSVRDRGHNEQFF. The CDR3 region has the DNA TGTGCCAGCAGCGTCCGGGACAGGGGGCACAATGAGCAGTTCTTC.

This CDR3 reads CASSLVESLQGGRETQYF. The CDR3, as DNA: TGTGCCAGCAGCTTGGTGGAATCGCTACAGGGTGGGAGAGAGACCCAGTACTTC. This sequence joins TRBV5-5 and TRBJ2-5; possible D gene TRBD1, 6 bases. The germline V and J ends were trimmed by 0 bases and 4 bases, with 22 bases remaining between them. The CDR3 contains 18 residues. Germline-derived CDR1 and CDR2 are SGHKS and YYEKEE (reference sequence).

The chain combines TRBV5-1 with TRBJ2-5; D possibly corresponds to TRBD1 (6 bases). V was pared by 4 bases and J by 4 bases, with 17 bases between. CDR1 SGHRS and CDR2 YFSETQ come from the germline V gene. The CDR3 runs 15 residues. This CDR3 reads CASSTEMDRLETQYF. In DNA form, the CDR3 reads TGCGCCAGCAGCACCGAGATGGACAGACTAGAGACCCAGTACTTC. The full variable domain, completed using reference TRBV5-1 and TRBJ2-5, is KAGVTQTPRYLIKTRGQQVTLSCSPISGHRSVSWYQQTPGQGLQFLFEYFSETQRNKGNFPGRFSGRQFSNSRSEMNVSTLELGDSALYLCASSTEMDRLETQYFGPGTRLLVL.

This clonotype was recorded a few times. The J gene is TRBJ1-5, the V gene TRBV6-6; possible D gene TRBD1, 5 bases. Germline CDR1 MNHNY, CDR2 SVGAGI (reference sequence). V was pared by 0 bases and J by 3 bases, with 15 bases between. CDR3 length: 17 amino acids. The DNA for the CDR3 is TGTGCCAGCAGTTACTCTTTGCGGCAGGGAGACAATCAGCCCCAGCATTTT. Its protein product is CASSYSLRQGDNQPQHF.

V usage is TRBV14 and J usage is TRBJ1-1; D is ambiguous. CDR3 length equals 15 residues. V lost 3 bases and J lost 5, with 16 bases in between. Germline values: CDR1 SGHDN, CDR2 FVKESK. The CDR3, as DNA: TGTGCCAGCAGCCAGAGGACGATATACGGGACTGAAGCTTTCTTT. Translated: CASSQRTIYGTEAFF. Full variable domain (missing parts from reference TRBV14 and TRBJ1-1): EAGVTQFPSHSVIEKGQTVTLRCDPISGHDNLYWYRRVMGKEIKFLLHFVKESKQDESGMPNNRFLAERTGGTYSTLKVQPAELEDSGVYFCASSQRTIYGTEAFFGQGTRLTVV.

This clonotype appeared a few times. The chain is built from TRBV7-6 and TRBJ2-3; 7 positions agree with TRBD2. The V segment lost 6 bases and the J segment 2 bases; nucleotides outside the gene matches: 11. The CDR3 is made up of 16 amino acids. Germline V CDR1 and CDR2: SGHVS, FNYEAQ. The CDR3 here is CASSPRARGSTDTQYF. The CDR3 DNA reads TGTGCCAGCAGTCCGAGGGCGCGGGGGTCCACAGATACGCAGTATTTT.

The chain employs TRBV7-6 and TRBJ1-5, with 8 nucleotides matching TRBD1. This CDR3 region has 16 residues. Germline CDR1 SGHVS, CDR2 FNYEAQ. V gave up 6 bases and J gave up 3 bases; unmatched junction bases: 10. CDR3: CASSSGRTGINQPQHF. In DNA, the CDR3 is TGTGCCAGCAGTTCTGGAAGGACAGGGATCAATCAGCCCCAGCATTTT.

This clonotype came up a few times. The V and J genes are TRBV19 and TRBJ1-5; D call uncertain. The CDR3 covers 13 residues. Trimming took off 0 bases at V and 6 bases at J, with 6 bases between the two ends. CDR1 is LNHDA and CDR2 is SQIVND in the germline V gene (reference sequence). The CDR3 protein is CASSIDHGQPQHF. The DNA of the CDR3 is TGTGCCAGTAGTATAGATCATGGTCAGCCCCAGCATTTT.

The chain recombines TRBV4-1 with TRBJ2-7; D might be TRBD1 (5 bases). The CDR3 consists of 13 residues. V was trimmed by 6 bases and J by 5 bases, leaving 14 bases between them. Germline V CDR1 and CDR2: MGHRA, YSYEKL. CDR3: CASREDTGHEQYF. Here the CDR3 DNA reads TGCGCCAGCAGAGAGGACACTGGCCACGAGCAGTACTTC.

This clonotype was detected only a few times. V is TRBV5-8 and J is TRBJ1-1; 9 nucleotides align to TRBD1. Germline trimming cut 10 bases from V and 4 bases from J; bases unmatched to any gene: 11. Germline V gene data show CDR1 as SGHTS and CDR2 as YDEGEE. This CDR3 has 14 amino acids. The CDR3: CAARDRAFFTEAFF. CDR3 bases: TGTGCCGCCAGGGACAGGGCCTTCTTCACTGAAGCTTTCTTT.